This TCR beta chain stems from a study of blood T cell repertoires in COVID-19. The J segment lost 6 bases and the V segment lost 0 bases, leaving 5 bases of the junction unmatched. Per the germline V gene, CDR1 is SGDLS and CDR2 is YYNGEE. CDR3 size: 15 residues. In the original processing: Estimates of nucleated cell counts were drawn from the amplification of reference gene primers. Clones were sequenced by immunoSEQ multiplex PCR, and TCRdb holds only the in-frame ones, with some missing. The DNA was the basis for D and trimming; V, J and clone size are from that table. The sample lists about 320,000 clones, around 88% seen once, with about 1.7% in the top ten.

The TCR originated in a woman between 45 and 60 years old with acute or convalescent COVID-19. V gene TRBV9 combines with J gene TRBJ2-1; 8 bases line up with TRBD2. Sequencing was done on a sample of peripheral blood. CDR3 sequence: CASSVGTSIVNEQFF. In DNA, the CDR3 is TGTGCCAGCAGCGTAGGGACTAGCATCGTCAATGAGCAGTTCTTC.